These 25 T cell receptor beta chains came from one sample sequenced in a study of blood T cell repertoires in COVID-19. The data were produced by immunoSEQ multiplex PCR, yet TCRdb's version contains in-frame clones alone and is incomplete. This table holds under 400,000 clones, around 87% found once. The specimen sequenced was PBMCs or T cells enriched from blood (not recorded which). The receptor set was obtained from a man aged 35-49 years in a cohort exposed to, infected with or recovered from COVID-19 (not recorded which).

This sequence joins TRBV2 and TRBJ2-5, with 8 bases that match TRBD1. The CDR3 spans 14 residues. Germline CDR1 reads SNHLY; CDR2 reads FYNNEI. The V and J ends lost 4 bases and 6 bases, in that order; junction bases with no gene match: 7. This chain's CDR3 is CASSVQGDSKTQYF. Here the CDR3 DNA reads TGTGCCAGCAGTGTACAGGGGGATTCAAAGACCCAGTACTTC.

The chain couples TRBV19 to TRBJ1-6; 10 bases match TRBD1. The length of the CDR3 is 15 residues. Trimming took 6 bases from V and 10 from J; bases not matched to a gene: 9. Germline CDR1 and CDR2: LNHDA and SQIVND (reference sequence). CDR3 sequence: CASSETGGATSPLHF. CDR3 coding DNA: TGTGCCAGTAGCGAGACAGGGGGCGCAACCTCACCCCTCCACTTT.

A note on this clone: One end of the junction is discordant with germline, which a read error may explain. The chain carries TRBV12-3 or TRBV12-4 and TRBJ1-2; TRBD1 agrees at 7 bases. This CDR3 has 12 residues. CDR3 residues: CASSTLPGTEAF. The DNA of the CDR3 is TGTGCCAGCAGCACCCTCCCCGGGACAGAGGCCTTC.

The CDR3 bases are TGTGCCAGCCTCAGGACAGCCCAGTACAATGAGCAGTTCTTC. Amino acid sequence: CASLRTAQYNEQFF. The rearrangement uses TRBV28 and TRBJ2-1; perhaps TRBD1 as D (6 bases). The germline V gene encodes CDR1 MDHEN and CDR2 SYDVKM. CDR3 length: 14 amino acids. The V end lost 8 bases, the J end lost 4 bases, and 15 bases lay between the germline ends.

This chain uses TRBV6-5 with TRBJ1-4, with D possibly being TRBD1 (6 bases). Trimming pared 7 bases from V and 1 base from J, leaving 13 bases between. CDR3 length equals 15 residues. Germline CDR1 and CDR2: MNHEY and SVGAGI. CDR3 in DNA: TGTGCCAGCATGTTCAGGGGAGTAACTAATGAAAAACTGTTTTTT. Protein sequence: CASMFRGVTNEKLFF.

V gene TRBV24-1 combines with J gene TRBJ2-3, with TRBD2 matching 10 bases. CDR3 length equals 14 residues. Germline V lookup: CDR1 KGHDR, CDR2 SFDVKD. V dropped 8 bases and J dropped 1; count of bases not matched to a gene: 2. CDR3 nucleotide sequence: TGTGCCACCACTGGGACTAGCGGCACAGATACGCAGTATTTT. Translated: CATTGTSGTDTQYF.

The genes are TRBV19 and TRBJ1-2; 9 bases are a match to TRBD1. The V gene's germline CDR1 is LNHDA and CDR2 SQIVND (reference sequence). V dropped 2 bases and J dropped 4; count of bases not matched to a gene: 5. The CDR3 has 15 amino acids. CDR3 amino acids: CASSISQGAGYGYTF. The CDR3 region has the DNA TGTGCCAGTAGTATATCACAGGGGGCAGGCTATGGCTACACCTTC.

The chain recombines TRBV6-1 with TRBJ2-7; D is possibly TRBD2 (6 bases). Trimming stripped 1 base from V and 0 bases from J, with 10 bases between. CDR1 is MNHNS and CDR2 is SASEGT in the germline V gene. The CDR3 is made up of 15 amino acids. This CDR3 is CASSEEASASYEQYF. CDR3 nucleotides: TGTGCCAGCAGTGAAGAGGCTAGCGCCTCCTACGAGCAGTACTTC.

This chain connects TRBV15 to TRBJ1-4; D not resolved. V shed 1 base and J shed 5 bases, with 2 bases lying between them. Germline CDR1 reads LNHNV; CDR2 reads YYDKDF (reference sequence). The CDR3 spans 12 residues. CDR3 sequence: CATSRANEKLFF. The CDR3 nucleotides read TGTGCCACCAGCAGAGCGAATGAAAAACTGTTTTTT. Together with reference TRBV15 and TRBJ1-4, the CDR3 gives the full variable domain: DAMVIQNPRYQVTQFGKPVTLSCSQTLNHNVMYWYQQKSSQAPKLLFHYYDKDFNNEADTPDNFQSRRPNTSFCFLDIRSPGLGDTAMYLCATSRANEKLFFGSGTQLSVL.

This clone was counted a few times. V gene TRBV6-1 combines with J gene TRBJ2-5, with 13 positions matching TRBD2. The CDR3 contains 15 residues. In germline, CDR1 is MNHNS, CDR2 SASEGT. V lost 2 bases, J lost 5 bases, and 2 bases stayed unmatched. The CDR3 reads CASSESTSGRETQYF. The CDR3 DNA sequence: TGTGCCAGCAGTGAATCGACTAGCGGGAGGGAGACCCAGTACTTC.

The chain couples TRBV30 to TRBJ1-1; 7 nucleotides agree with TRBD1. The J segment lost 4 bases and the V segment lost 1 base, leaving 21 bases of the junction unmatched. The CDR3 spans 19 residues. From germline, CDR1 is GTSNPN and CDR2 SVGIG (reference sequence). The CDR3 bases are TGTGCCTGGAGTGGATCTTTTCCCCCCGTTCGACAGGGTGGCACTGAAGCTTTCTTT. Translation: CAWSGSFPPVRQGGTEAFF.

The chain joins TRBV5-1 to TRBJ2-7; 7 bases line up with TRBD2. The CDR3 spans 14 residues. V gave up 5 bases and J gave up 2 bases; unmatched junction bases: 7. From germline, CDR1 is SGHRS and CDR2 YFSETQ. CDR3 bases: TGCGCCAGCAGTTACGAGCGGGATCCCTACGAGCAGTACTTC. Amino acids: CASSYERDPYEQYF.

The rearrangement joins TRBV6-5 to TRBJ1-3, with D unclear. V was pared by 10 bases and J by 0 bases, with 13 bases between. In germline, CDR1 is MNHEY, CDR2 SVGAGI. The CDR3 runs 14 residues. The CDR3: CAIADGGSGNTIYF. CDR3 sequence (DNA): TGTGCCATAGCGGACGGTGGCTCTGGAAACACCATATATTTT.

This sequence joins TRBV6-6 and TRBJ1-3; the D is unclear. V was pared by 0 bases and J by 8 bases, with 8 bases between. Germline CDR1 MNHNY, CDR2 SVGAGI (reference sequence). This CDR3 has 13 amino acids. The CDR3: CASSYSSGDTIYF. CDR3 coding DNA: TGTGCCAGCAGTTACTCGTCCGGGGACACCATATATTTT.

This clone showed up just a few times. The V call is TRBV24-1, the J call TRBJ1-2; 7 bases agree with TRBD1. J was trimmed by 4 bases and V by 4 bases; bases with no gene match: 2. This CDR3 has 13 residues. Looked up from germline, CDR1 is KGHDR and CDR2 is SFDVKD. The CDR3 loop is CATSEAGGYGYTF. Here the CDR3 DNA reads TGTGCCACCAGTGAAGCAGGGGGCTATGGCTACACCTTC.

CDR3 in amino acids: CASSFRREYSYEQYF. The CDR3 DNA reads TGTGCCAGCAGTTTCAGGCGGGAGTACTCCTACGAGCAGTACTTC. The chain combines TRBV27 with TRBJ2-7, with 7 bases identical to TRBD2. Germline V gene data show CDR1 as MNHEY and CDR2 as SMNVEV (reference sequence). V shed 3 bases, J shed 0 bases, and the junction held 5 bases outside the gene matches. This CDR3 is 15 amino acids long.

The chain has TRBV12-5 and TRBJ1-1; 7 bases line up with TRBD1. Germline CDR1 and CDR2: LGHNT and FRNRAP. Germline trimming cut 1 base from V and 2 bases from J; bases unmatched to any gene: 7. The CDR3 is 16 amino acids. The CDR3 here is CASGLGPGTDNTEAFF. The CDR3 coding sequence is TGTGCTAGTGGTTTGGGCCCCGGGACAGATAACACTGAAGCTTTCTTT.

V is TRBV30 and J is TRBJ1-5; no definite D call. Trimming took 0 bases from V and 6 from J, leaving 15 bases between them. Per germline, CDR1 GTSNPN and CDR2 SVGIG (reference sequence). The CDR3 extends over 15 amino acids. CDR3 amino acids: CAWSVGHQDTQPQHF. The CDR3 DNA is TGTGCCTGGAGTGTCGGCCACCAAGACACTCAGCCCCAGCATTTT.

This sequence joins TRBV14 and TRBJ1-5, with TRBD1 identical over 8 bases. Germline assignment: CDR1 SGHDN and CDR2 FVKESK. The CDR3 runs to 13 residues. V lost 4 bases, J lost 5 bases, and 1 base stayed unmatched. Here the CDR3 DNA reads TGTGCCAGCAGCCCAGGGGGCTATCAGCCCCAGCATTTT. Encoded protein: CASSPGGYQPQHF.

This chain connects TRBV30 to TRBJ2-5; 9 bases fit TRBD1. The CDR3 has 16 amino acids. CDR1 GTSNPN and CDR2 SVGIG come from the germline V gene (reference sequence). The V gene end was trimmed by 7 bases and the J gene end by 2 bases; junction bases not matched to a gene: 14. The CDR3 reads CASSGTGKKGQETQYF. CDR3 in DNA: TGTGCCTCCTCCGGGACAGGGAAAAAGGGGCAAGAGACCCAGTACTTC. Full variable domain (missing parts from reference TRBV30 and TRBJ2-5): SQTIHQWPATLVQPVGSPLSLECTVEGTSNPNLYWYRQAAGRGLQLLFYSVGIGQISSEVPQNLSASRPQDRQFILSSKKLLLSDSGFYLCASSGTGKKGQETQYFGPGTRLLVL.

The rearrangement joins TRBV20-1 to TRBJ1-1; no reliable D call. CDR1 is DFQATT and CDR2 is SNEGSKA in the germline V gene (reference sequence). The CDR3 sequence is 11 residues long. The CDR3 nucleotides read TGCAGGGCTTCATGGAACACTGAAGCTTTCTTT. Translating it yields CRASWNTEAFF.

The chain joins TRBV14 to TRBJ1-5; 7 nucleotides agree with TRBD1. The CDR3 sequence is 16 residues long. CDR1 and CDR2 (germline): SGHDN, FVKESK. The V gene end was trimmed by 9 bases and the J gene end by 3 bases; junction bases not matched to a gene: 14. CDR3 loop: CARRGGGGGFNQPQHF. The CDR3 DNA reads as TGTGCCAGAAGAGGTGGAGGGGGCGGATTCAATCAGCCCCAGCATTTT.

The chain is built from TRBV2 and TRBJ2-3; TRBD2 aligns across 15 bases. V trimming: 8 bases; J trimming: 6 bases; junction bases outside the gene matches: 6. Looked up from germline, CDR1 is SNHLY and CDR2 is FYNNEI. The CDR3 spans 15 residues. The CDR3 DNA reads TGTGCCAGCGGACTAGCGGGAGGGCCGGGGGATACGCAGTATTTT. This gives the protein CASGLAGGPGDTQYF. The whole variable domain, remainder taken from reference TRBV2 and TRBJ2-3, is EPEVTQTPSHQVTQMGQEVILRCVPISNHLYFYWYRQILGQKVEFLVSFYNNEISEKSEIFDDQFSVERPDGSNFTLKIRSTKLEDSAMYFCASGLAGGPGDTQYFGPGTRLTVL.

CDR3 sequence (DNA): TGTGCCAGCAGCCAAGTCACGGCCCGGCAGGGGAGAGGTGAAAAACTGTTTTTT. This translates into CASSQVTARQGRGEKLFF. This chain joins TRBV3-1 (or the pseudogene TRBV3-2) and TRBJ1-4; a weak D match, TRBD1 (6 bases). With 1 base removed from V and 7 bases from J, the gap between germline ends came to 22 bases. CDR3 length: 18 residues. Germline V gene sequence: CDR1 LGHDT, CDR2 YNNKEL (reference sequence).

This chain joins TRBV7-2 and TRBJ2-3, with unresolved D. V was shortened by 1 base and J by 1 base, with 9 bases between the two germline ends. The CDR3 consists of 15 residues. Germline V gives CDR1 SGHTA, CDR2 FQGNSA. CDR3 in DNA: TGTGCCAGCAGCTTAGGCGGCGGTGGCACAGATACGCAGTATTTT. Its protein product is CASSLGGGGTDTQYF.